Following are 29 T cell receptor beta chains from one sample sequenced in a study of beta chain features in type 1 diabetes (dated by TCRdb to 2016 to 2019). The protocol used for the library was the immunoSEQ multiplex PCR assay. The entire isolated RNA was reverse transcribed using the High Capacity cDNA Reverse Transcription Kit, and thus expressed TCRB transcripts were sequenced. Drawn from immuneACCESS, this table holds only the in-frame rearrangements with V and J called that TCRdb kept. Clones are partly lost; checked studies trace under half to an unresolved V gene and leave the rest unexplained. Here the sample has some 220,000 clones; approximately 10% occur a single time. 1% to 1.5% of the sample rests with the top ten. The sequencing input was central memory CD4+ T cells from blood. The receptors stem from a man between 18 and 29 years old in good health.

This clone was counted between two and nine times. This rearrangement joins TRBV6-6 to TRBJ2-1; D may correspond to TRBD1 or TRBD2 (5 bases each). The ends were cut back, 6 bases at V and 15 bases at J, with 18 bases in the middle. The CDR3 length is 12 residues. Looked up from germline, CDR1 is MNHNY and CDR2 is SVGAGI (reference sequence). CDR3 protein: CASRTGTQAPFF. CDR3 in DNA: TGTGCCAGCAGAACCGGGACCCAAGCCCCGTTCTTC.

The chain joins TRBV7-9 to TRBJ2-1; TRBD2 matches at 13 bases. CDR3 length equals 15 residues. The germline gives CDR1 SEHNR, CDR2 FQNEAQ (reference sequence). J gave up 8 bases and V 6 bases, and 7 bases lay outside the gene matches. CDR3 region: CASRPGLAGADEQFF. The CDR3 DNA reads as TGTGCCAGCAGGCCCGGACTAGCGGGAGCTGATGAGCAGTTCTTC.

This clone was detected a few times. V and J are TRBV27 and TRBJ2-3; 12 positions agree with TRBD1. The CDR3 extends over 14 amino acids. J was trimmed by 14 bases and V by 5 bases; bases with no gene match: 11. The germline gives CDR1 MNHEY, CDR2 SMNVEV (reference sequence). CDR3 nucleotide sequence: TGTGCCAGCAGTCCCGCCCGGGGACAGGGGGCAAGGTATTTT. Translating it yields CASSPARGQGARYF.

This clone was detected only a few times. This chain joins TRBV7-2 and TRBJ1-1; D ambiguous. The CDR3 is made up of 11 amino acids. V dropped 2 bases and J dropped 4 bases, with 2 bases sitting between them. Germline assignment: CDR1 SGHTA and CDR2 FQGNSA. CDR3 loop: CASSLFTEAFF. CDR3 nucleotide sequence: TGTGCCAGCAGCTTATTCACTGAAGCTTTCTTT.

CDR3 bases: TGTGCCAGCAGTAAGGCTAGCGGGAGATACGAGCAGTACTTC. This sequence encodes CASSKASGRYEQYF. The chain combines TRBV27 with TRBJ2-7; TRBD2 matches 10 bases. Germline CDR1 MNHEY, CDR2 SMNVEV (reference sequence). The J segment lost 4 bases and the V segment lost 5 bases, leaving 5 bases of the junction unmatched. The length of the CDR3 is 14 residues.

The rearrangement uses TRBV30 and TRBJ2-3, with D perhaps matching TRBD2 (5 bases). The V end was cut by 2 bases, the J end by 1 base, with 13 bases between. This CDR3 is built from 15 residues. Per the germline V gene, CDR1 is GTSNPN and CDR2 is SVGIG (reference sequence). This CDR3 is CAWSKGNSGTDTQYF. CDR3 nucleotide sequence: TGTGCCTGGAGTAAGGGAAATAGCGGCACAGATACGCAGTATTTT.

This clone was seen a few times. The chain uses TRBV5-1 and TRBJ2-1; perhaps TRBD2 as D (5 bases). The CDR3 runs 12 residues. CDR1 and CDR2 (germline): SGHRS, YFSETQ. The germline V and J ends were trimmed by 4 bases and 7 bases, with 9 bases remaining between them. The CDR3 loop reads CASSAERNEQFF. For the CDR3, the DNA is TGCGCCAGCAGCGCGGAGCGGAATGAGCAGTTCTTC. The variable domain in full, completed from reference TRBV5-1 and TRBJ2-1, reads KAGVTQTPRYLIKTRGQQVTLSCSPISGHRSVSWYQQTPGQGLQFLFEYFSETQRNKGNFPGRFSGRQFSNSRSEMNVSTLELGDSALYLCASSAERNEQFFGPGTRLTVL.

The chain joins TRBV7-9 to TRBJ2-2; D is undetermined. Germline V gives CDR1 SEHNR, CDR2 FQNEAQ (reference sequence). This CDR3 has 15 amino acids. V gave up 5 bases and J gave up 3 bases, with 13 bases separating them. The CDR3 region has the DNA TGTGCCAGCAGCCATTCGGTCAGCTACACCGGGGAGCTGTTTTTT. Amino acid sequence: CASSHSVSYTGELFF.

V and J are TRBV4-3 and TRBJ1-5; no firm D call. CDR3 length: 12 amino acids. Trimming stripped 1 base from V and 6 bases from J, with 4 bases between. Looked up from germline, CDR1 is LGHNA and CDR2 is YSLEER. The CDR3: CASSQAGQPQHF. The CDR3 DNA sequence: TGCGCCAGCAGCCAAGCGGGTCAGCCCCAGCATTTT.

The table lists this clone with a few counts. This rearrangement joins TRBV12-2 to TRBJ2-3; the D call TRBD2 from the table was never checked on the DNA. TRBV12-2 is designated a pseudogene. The CDR3 runs to 17 residues. Here the CDR3 DNA reads TGTGCAAGTCGCTTATCTAGCGATTTTATCCTGCCAGATACGCAGTATTTT. Amino acids: CASRLSSDFILPDTQYF.

The V gene is TRBV6-5, the J gene TRBJ1-2, with D possibly being TRBD1 (5 bases). The germline gives CDR1 MNHEY, CDR2 SVGAGI. The CDR3 has 13 residues. V was shortened by 4 bases and J by 5 bases, with 11 bases between the two germline ends. The CDR3 here is CASSSPGGYGYTF. The CDR3, as DNA: TGTGCCAGCAGTTCCCCGGGGGGATATGGCTACACCTTC.

The rearrangement joins TRBV29-1 to TRBJ2-5, with D perhaps given as TRBD1 or TRBD2 (7 bases each). The CDR3 has 15 residues. Germline CDR1 SQVTM, CDR2 ANQGSEA. Trimming pared 4 bases from V and 10 bases from J, leaving 25 bases between. DNA of the CDR3: TGCAGCGTTGCTCCGCAGACAGGGACCTCGGGGGGCCAGTACTTC. Its protein is CSVAPQTGTSGGQYF.

J is TRBJ1-2 and V is TRBV11-2; 9 bases fit TRBD1. The CDR3 extends over 15 amino acids. J was trimmed by 4 bases and V by 6 bases; bases with no gene match: 9. Germline loops: CDR1 SGHAT, CDR2 FQNNGV. CDR3 sequence (DNA): TGTGCCAGCAGTTCCACCGGGACAGGGCGCTATGGCTACACCTTC. This encodes CASSSTGTGRYGYTF.

This clone came up a few times. The rearrangement links TRBV9 to TRBJ1-2; 9 bases fit TRBD1. This CDR3 spans 14 amino acids. In germline, CDR1 is SGDLS, CDR2 YYNGEE. V trimming: 4 bases; J trimming: 5 bases; junction bases outside the gene matches: 6. CDR3 nucleotides: TGTGCCAGCAGCCATGGACAGGGGACATATGGCTACACCTTC. It is translated as CASSHGQGTYGYTF. Together with reference TRBV9 and TRBJ1-2, the CDR3 gives the full variable domain: DSGVTQTPKHLITATGQRVTLRCSPRSGDLSVYWYQQSLDQGLQFLIQYYNGEERAKGNILERFSAQQFPDLHSELNLSSLELGDSALYFCASSHGQGTYGYTFGSGTRLTVV.

This clone was counted a few times. The V and J genes are TRBV29-1 and TRBJ2-5; no firm D call. With 5 bases removed from V and 2 bases from J, the gap between germline ends came to 9 bases. In germline, CDR1 is SQVTM, CDR2 ANQGSEA. This CDR3 is built from 12 residues. The CDR3 DNA is TGCAGCGTTCGCAGTCTACAAGAGACCCAGTACTTC. Translation gives CSVRSLQETQYF. The full variable domain, its missing parts supplied by reference TRBV29-1 and TRBJ2-5, is SAVISQKPSRDICQRGTSLTIQCQVDSQVTMMFWYRQQPGQSLTLIATANQGSEATYESGFVIDKFPISRPNLTFSTLTVSNMSPEDSSIYLCSVRSLQETQYFGPGTRLLVL.

This clone occurred a few times. The V gene is TRBV9, the J gene TRBJ2-3, with 8 nucleotides matching TRBD2. Germline lookup yields CDR1 SGDLS and CDR2 YYNGEE. After removal of 0 bases from V and 6 bases from J, the junction contained 6 bases not matched to a gene. The CDR3 is 15 amino acids. CDR3: CASSVVAGMYDTQYF. The CDR3 nucleotides are TGTGCCAGCAGCGTAGTAGCGGGAATGTACGATACGCAGTATTTT.

The chain uses TRBV9 and TRBJ1-3; D is ambiguous. The CDR3 spans 15 residues. From germline, CDR1 is SGDLS and CDR2 YYNGEE. V was trimmed by 4 bases and J by 4 bases, leaving 15 bases between them. As DNA, the CDR3 is TGTGCCAGCAGCCCCACTGGGCGGCGCGGAAACACCATATATTTT. Translated: CASSPTGRRGNTIYF.

This chain connects TRBV5-4 to TRBJ1-1, with 7 bases that match TRBD1. The CDR3 covers 13 residues. The germline V gene encodes CDR1 SGHNT and CDR2 YYREEE (reference sequence). Trimming took 4 bases from V and 1 from J; bases not matched to a gene: 1. The CDR3 nucleotides read TGTGCCAGCAGCGGGACAGCGAACACTGAAGCTTTCTTT. Translated, it gives CASSGTANTEAFF.

The chain uses TRBV4-2 and TRBJ2-2; 7 bases map to TRBD1. Germline CDR1 is LGHNA and CDR2 is YNFKEQ. Germline trimming cut 4 bases from V and 6 bases from J; bases unmatched to any gene: 8. The CDR3 length is 15 residues. The CDR3 region is CASSLGHRGPGELFF. The CDR3 nucleotides are TGTGCCAGCAGCCTCGGGCACAGGGGCCCCGGGGAGCTGTTTTTT.

The CDR3 spells CASSPPKRTQADTQYF. CDR3 nucleotides: TGTGCCAGCTCACCACCGAAGCGGACCCAAGCAGATACGCAGTATTTT. J is TRBJ2-3 and V is TRBV18; possible D gene TRBD2, 5 bases. Per germline, CDR1 KGHSH and CDR2 LQKENI. The V end lost 0 bases, the J end lost 4 bases, and 14 bases lay between the germline ends. The CDR3 is 16 residues long.

The chain employs TRBV2 and TRBJ2-7; TRBD1 is a possible D gene (5 bases). Germline loops: CDR1 SNHLY, CDR2 FYNNEI. The CDR3 has 15 amino acids. V was shortened by 6 bases and J by 0 bases, with 15 bases between the two germline ends. The CDR3 region is CASSPDIAFSYEQYF. Written as DNA, the CDR3 is TGTGCCAGCAGCCCGGACATCGCCTTCTCCTACGAGCAGTACTTC.

This clone was seen at least ten times. In the same sample, other DNA sequences code for this CDR3. This sequence joins TRBV4-3 and TRBJ2-3; D ambiguous. This CDR3 is 14 amino acids long. V lost 0 bases to trimming and J lost 1 base, with 5 bases between them. The germline V gene encodes CDR1 LGHNA and CDR2 YSLEER. The CDR3 sequence is CASSQDGGTDTQYF. CDR3 sequence (DNA): TGCGCCAGCAGCCAAGATGGCGGCACAGATACGCAGTATTTT.

The table lists this clone with many counts. The V and J genes are TRBV7-7 and TRBJ1-1; D unresolved. The CDR3 covers 13 residues. Germline V gives CDR1 SSHAT, CDR2 FNYEAQ (reference sequence). V was cut by 3 bases and J by 3 bases, with 8 bases left in between. The CDR3 region has the DNA TGTGCCAGCAGCTTCGGGGTCGACACTGAAGCTTTCTTT. Its protein is CASSFGVDTEAFF.

The chain's CDR3 is CASSSDRVSTEAFF. CDR3 nucleotide sequence: TGTGCCAGCAGCTCAGACAGGGTTTCCACTGAAGCTTTCTTT. This chain connects TRBV11-1 to TRBJ1-1, with TRBD1 matching 7 bases. This CDR3 is 14 amino acids long. Germline lookup yields CDR1 SGHAT and CDR2 FQDESV (reference sequence). V shed 4 bases and J 4 bases; nucleotides not matched to a gene: 6.

This clone appeared a few times. This chain uses TRBV5-6 with TRBJ2-5, with D possibly TRBD2 on 5 matching bases. From germline, CDR1 is SGHDT and CDR2 YYEEEE. V gave up 4 bases and J gave up 1 base, with 11 bases separating them. The CDR3 contains 14 residues. The chain's CDR3 is CASSQGLIQETQYF. The CDR3 coding sequence is TGTGCCAGCAGCCAAGGACTTATCCAAGAGACCCAGTACTTC.

This clone has just a few counts. The DNA of the CDR3 is TGCAGCGCCCTGCCCGGGAAAAGGGGAGGAGATGAGCAGTTCTTC. Protein sequence: CSALPGKRGGDEQFF. The chain recombines TRBV29-1 with TRBJ2-1; D is possibly TRBD2 (6 bases). Germline assignment: CDR1 SQVTM and CDR2 ANQGSEA. The CDR3 totals 15 residues. Trimming took 7 bases from V and 8 from J, leaving 24 bases between them.

The chain links TRBV7-9 to TRBJ1-2, with D uncertain. Germline loops: CDR1 SEHNR, CDR2 FQNEAQ (reference sequence). The CDR3 covers 13 residues. V was clipped by 11 bases and J by 4 bases, with 17 bases between them. CDR3 nucleotide sequence: TGTGCCGCGGGGTTGCTGGGAACCTATGGCTACACCTTC. The encoded protein is CAAGLLGTYGYTF.

There are many counts of this clone. The chain carries TRBV12-5 and TRBJ2-5, with D unresolved. The CDR3 totals 14 residues. CDR1 and CDR2 from the germline V gene are LGHNT and FRNRAP. V lost 4 bases, J lost 3 bases, and 12 bases lay in between. CDR3 residues: CASGSRPLEETQYF. The CDR3, as DNA: TGTGCTAGTGGTTCCCGTCCTCTGGAAGAGACCCAGTACTTC.

The chain links TRBV9 to TRBJ2-2, with D unclear. V shed 1 base and J shed 3 bases, with 10 bases lying between them. Germline lookup yields CDR1 SGDLS and CDR2 YYNGEE. The CDR3 has 15 residues. CDR3 loop: CASSVLDGYTGELFF. The CDR3 DNA is TGTGCCAGCAGCGTATTGGACGGTTACACCGGGGAGCTGTTTTTT.